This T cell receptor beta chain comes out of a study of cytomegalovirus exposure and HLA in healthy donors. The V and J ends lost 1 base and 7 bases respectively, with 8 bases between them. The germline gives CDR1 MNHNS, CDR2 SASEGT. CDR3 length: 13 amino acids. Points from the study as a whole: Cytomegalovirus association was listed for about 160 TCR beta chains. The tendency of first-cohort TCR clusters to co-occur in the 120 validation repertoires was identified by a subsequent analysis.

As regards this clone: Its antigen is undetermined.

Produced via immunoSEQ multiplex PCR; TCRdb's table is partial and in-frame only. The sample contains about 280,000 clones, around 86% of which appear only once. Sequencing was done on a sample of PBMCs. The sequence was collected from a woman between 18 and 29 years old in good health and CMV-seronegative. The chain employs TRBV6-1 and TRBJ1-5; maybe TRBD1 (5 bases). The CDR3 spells CASSEGGDQPQHF. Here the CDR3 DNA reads TGTGCCAGCAGTGAAGGGGGGGACCAGCCCCAGCATTTT.